A selection of T cell receptor beta chains follows, all from one sample in a study of long-term antiretroviral therapy in people with HIV. The protocol was immunoSEQ multiplex PCR, while the TCRdb copy is restricted to in-frame clones and leaves out a portion. The table has around 21,000 clones, roughly 86% seen once. Sequencing was performed on unsorted PBMCs, taken 2.1 years after starting antiretroviral therapy. These receptors originate from a man younger than 35 with HIV. The conserved cysteine and the conserved F or W are not part of the CDR3 here. Fields, in order: V gene, J gene, CDR3 protein.

V: TRBV7-8
J: TRBJ2-1
CDR3: ASSLRVPTIGEQF

V: TRBV6-6
J: TRBJ2-3
CDR3: ASSLATANTDTQY

V: TRBV28
J: TRBJ1-5
CDR3: ASSDTGEARSNQPQH

V: TRBV6-5
J: TRBJ2-7
CDR3: ASSGTGTYEQY

V: TRBV28
J: TRBJ1-1
CDR3: ASTVDRVLTEAF

V: TRBV7-2
J: TRBJ2-1
CDR3: ASSSGLDGYNEQF

V: TRBV10-3
J: TRBJ1-2
CDR3: ATSSGNYGYT

V: TRBV23-1
J: TRBJ2-2
CDR3: ASSQSTRGTGELF

V: TRBV29-1
J: TRBJ1-4
CDR3: SVELGTGGEKLF

V: TRBV5-6
J: TRBJ1-3
CDR3: ASSLGVISGNTIY

V: TRBV13
J: TRBJ2-1
CDR3: ASTPLIGNRNEQF

V: TRBV7-9
J: TRBJ2-2
CDR3: ASSLPVGQGAGELF

V: TRBV27
J: TRBJ1-3
CDR3: ASSPDSNPGNTIY

V: TRBV7-2
J: TRBJ2-3
CDR3: ASSLDRSTDTQY

V: TRBV4-3
J: TRBJ2-7
CDR3: ASSQVLGVNEQY

V: TRBV7-9
J: TRBJ2-5
CDR3: ASSLPVQETQY

V: TRBV19
J: TRBJ1-2
CDR3: ASHAGAGYT

V: TRBV5-1
J: TRBJ2-1
CDR3: ASSLAVRPNEQF

V: TRBV5-1
J: TRBJ1-2
CDR3: ASSSASGNYGYT

V: TRBV9
J: TRBJ2-1
CDR3: ASSEQTGNEQF

V: TRBV4-2
J: TRBJ2-7
CDR3: ASRPGTGTYEQY

V: TRBV7-2
J: TRBJ2-5
CDR3: ASSPRTGEETQY

V: TRBV7-9
J: TRBJ2-3
CDR3: ASSFLAGRQDTQY

V: TRBV6-1
J: TRBJ1-2
CDR3: ASSEWGETWNYGYT

V: TRBV5-1
J: TRBJ2-3
CDR3: ASSKEPGQGLRDTQY

V: TRBV7-9
J: TRBJ2-7
CDR3: ASGLGGETRGAYEQY

V: TRBV6-5
J: TRBJ1-1
CDR3: ASSPQTAANTEAF

V: TRBV11-2
J: TRBJ2-7
CDR3: ASRTNSGAYEQY

V: TRBV7-2
J: TRBJ2-7
CDR3: ASSFEGSYEQY

V: TRBV4-3
J: TRBJ1-1
CDR3: ASSQDRNTEAF

V: TRBV7-6
J: TRBJ2-1
CDR3: ASSFIDAGLAGYNEQF

V: TRBV5-1
J: TRBJ1-2
CDR3: ASSSSTGAYGYT

V: TRBV28
J: TRBJ1-3
CDR3: ASSFAGSGSGNTIY

V: TRBV9
J: TRBJ2-1
CDR3: ASSVEVGQGTYNEQF

V: TRBV7-3
J: TRBJ2-2
CDR3: ASSQTGVDTGELF

V: TRBV19
J: TRBJ1-4
CDR3: ASTRQGGEKLF

V: TRBV7-9
J: TRBJ1-1
CDR3: ATTPTGNTEAF

V: TRBV7-2
J: TRBJ2-3
CDR3: ASSLLGSTDTQY

V: TRBV5-5
J: TRBJ2-1
CDR3: ASSLEASGSPYNEQF

V: TRBV4-1
J: TRBJ1-2
CDR3: ASSQESRVDGYT

V: TRBV5-4
J: TRBJ2-7
CDR3: ASSLHRSYEQY

V: TRBV11-2
J: .
CDR3: ASSLESGLNYEQY

V: TRBV6-5
J: TRBJ1-1
CDR3: ASSYEEGPGYEAF

V: TRBV19
J: TRBJ2-7
CDR3: ASSRRDGSYEQY

V: TRBV19
J: TRBJ1-4
CDR3: ASSIPLPRKLF

V: TRBV2
J: TRBJ2-7
CDR3: ASSEGRGGEQY

V: TRBV21-1
J: TRBJ2-2
CDR3: ASSTWELF

V: TRBV7-9
J: TRBJ2-1
CDR3: ASAYPDEESQQF

V: TRBV7-9
J: TRBJ2-2
CDR3: ASSLEGQTTGELF

V: TRBV10-3
J: TRBJ2-5
CDR3: AISGRVEETQY

V: TRBV15
J: TRBJ2-3
CDR3: ATSREAGITDTQY

V: TRBV9
J: TRBJ1-5
CDR3: ASSLGGGNQPQH

V: TRBV7-2
J: TRBJ2-7
CDR3: ASSSQDRVGYEQY